This T cell receptor beta chain was recovered during a study of a mutant IDH1 vaccine in newly diagnosed glioma. Study-wide background: Patients arrived already treated with radiotherapy, temozolomide, or both, most having had both. At week 35 came visit V12, and visit V13 followed at week 47. General study findings and limits: It was more than 80% of patients that developed vaccine-induced immune responses. Changes to the top peripheral T cell clonotypes appeared unrelated to pseudoprogression.

Regarding this clone: Its specificity is unknown.

This sample's time point: week 35, safety follow-up. Every vaccination contained 300 ug of the mutant IDH1 20-mer peptide and was paired with topical imiquimod. Germline loops: CDR1 LNHDA, CDR2 SQIVND (reference sequence). With 1 base clipped from V and 3 bases from J, the junction kept 14 bases outside the gene matches. This CDR3 contains 20 residues. Only in-frame clones appear in the TCRdb table, and some are missing; sequencing was by immunoSEQ multiplex PCR. The table shows approximately 60,000 clones, with approximately 87% occurring only once. The chain uses TRBV19 and TRBJ1-5; 11 positions match TRBD1. The source material was PBMCs, sampled from a glioma patient whose treatment included an IDH1 peptide vaccine. The sequence derives from a man aged 40-50 years with glioma. The CDR3 sequence is CASSIARTGGGKTPNQPQHF. In DNA form, the CDR3 reads TGTGCCAGTAGTATAGCTCGGACAGGGGGCGGGAAAACTCCCAATCAGCCCCAGCATTTT.